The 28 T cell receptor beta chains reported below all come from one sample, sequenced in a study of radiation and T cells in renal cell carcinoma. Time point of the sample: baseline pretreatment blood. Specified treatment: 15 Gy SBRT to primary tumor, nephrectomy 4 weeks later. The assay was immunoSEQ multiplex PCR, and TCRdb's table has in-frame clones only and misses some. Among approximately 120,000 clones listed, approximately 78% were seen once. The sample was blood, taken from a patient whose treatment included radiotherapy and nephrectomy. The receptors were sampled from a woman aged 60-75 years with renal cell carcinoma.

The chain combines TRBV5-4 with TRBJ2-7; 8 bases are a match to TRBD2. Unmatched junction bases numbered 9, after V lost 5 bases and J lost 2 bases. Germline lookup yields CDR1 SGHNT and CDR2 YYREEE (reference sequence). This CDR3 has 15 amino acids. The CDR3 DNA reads TGTGCCAGCAGAGAGAGCGGGAGCCGGCCCTACGAGCAGTACTTC. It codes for CASRESGSRPYEQYF.

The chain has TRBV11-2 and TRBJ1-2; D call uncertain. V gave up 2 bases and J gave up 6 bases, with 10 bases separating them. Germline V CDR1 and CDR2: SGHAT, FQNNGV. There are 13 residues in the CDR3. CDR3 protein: CASSLPDGNGYTF. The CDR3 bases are TGTGCCAGCAGCTTACCGGACGGTAATGGCTACACCTTC.

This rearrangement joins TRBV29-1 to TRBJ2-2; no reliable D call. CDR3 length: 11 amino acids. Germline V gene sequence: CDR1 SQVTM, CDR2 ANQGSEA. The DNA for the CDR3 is TGCGCTATACGGAACACCGGGGAGCTGTTTTTT. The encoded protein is CAIRNTGELFF.

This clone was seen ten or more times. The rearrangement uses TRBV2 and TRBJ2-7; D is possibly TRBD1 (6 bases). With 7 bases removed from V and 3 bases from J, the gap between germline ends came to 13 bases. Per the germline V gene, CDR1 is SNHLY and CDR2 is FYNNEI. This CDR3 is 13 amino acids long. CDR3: CASNQGQFYEQYF. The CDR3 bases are TGTGCCAGCAACCAGGGACAATTCTACGAGCAGTACTTC.

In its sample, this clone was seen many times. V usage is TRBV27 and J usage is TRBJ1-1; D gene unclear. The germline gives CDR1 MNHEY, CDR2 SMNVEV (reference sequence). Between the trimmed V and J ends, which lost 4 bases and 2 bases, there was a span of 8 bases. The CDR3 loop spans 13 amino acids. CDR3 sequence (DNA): TGTGCCAGCAGTTCTCAGTCCAACACTGAAGCTTTCTTT. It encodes CASSSQSNTEAFF.

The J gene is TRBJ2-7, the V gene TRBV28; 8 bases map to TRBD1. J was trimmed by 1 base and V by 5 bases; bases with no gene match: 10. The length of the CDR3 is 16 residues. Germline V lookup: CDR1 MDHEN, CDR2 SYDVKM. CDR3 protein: CASSDRTGWVSYEQYF. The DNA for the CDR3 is TGTGCCAGCAGTGATCGGACAGGGTGGGTTTCCTACGAGCAGTACTTC.

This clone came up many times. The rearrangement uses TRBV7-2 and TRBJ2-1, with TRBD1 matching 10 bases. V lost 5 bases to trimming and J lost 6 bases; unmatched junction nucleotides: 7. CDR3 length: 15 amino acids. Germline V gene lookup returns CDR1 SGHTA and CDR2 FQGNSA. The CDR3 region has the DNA TGTGCCAGCAGCCAAGGGACAGGGGTGGTCAATGAGCAGTTCTTC. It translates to CASSQGTGVVNEQFF.

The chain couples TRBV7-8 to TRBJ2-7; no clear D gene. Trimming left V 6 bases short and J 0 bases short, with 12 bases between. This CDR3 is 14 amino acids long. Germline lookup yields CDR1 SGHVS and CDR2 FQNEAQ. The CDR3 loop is CASSPIGSSYEQYF. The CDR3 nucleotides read TGTGCCAGCAGTCCCATCGGCAGCTCCTACGAGCAGTACTTC.

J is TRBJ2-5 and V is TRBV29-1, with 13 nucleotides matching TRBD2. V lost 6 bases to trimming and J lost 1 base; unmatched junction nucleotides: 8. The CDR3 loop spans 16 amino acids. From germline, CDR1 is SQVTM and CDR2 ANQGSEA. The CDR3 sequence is CSVITGTSGVQETQYF. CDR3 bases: TGCAGCGTGATAACCGGGACTAGCGGGGTCCAAGAGACCCAGTACTTC.

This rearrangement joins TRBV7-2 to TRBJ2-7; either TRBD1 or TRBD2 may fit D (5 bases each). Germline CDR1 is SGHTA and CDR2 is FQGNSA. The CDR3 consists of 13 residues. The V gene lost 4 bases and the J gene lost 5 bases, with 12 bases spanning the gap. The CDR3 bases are TGTGCCAGCAGCTCGGGACGGAGTCACGAGCAGTACTTC. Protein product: CASSSGRSHEQYF.

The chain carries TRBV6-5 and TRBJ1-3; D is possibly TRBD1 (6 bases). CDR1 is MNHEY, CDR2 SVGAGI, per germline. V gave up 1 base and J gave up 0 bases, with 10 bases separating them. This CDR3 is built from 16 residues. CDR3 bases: TGTGCCAGCAGTTACTACGAGGGGGTCTCTGGAAACACCATATATTTT. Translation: CASSYYEGVSGNTIYF.

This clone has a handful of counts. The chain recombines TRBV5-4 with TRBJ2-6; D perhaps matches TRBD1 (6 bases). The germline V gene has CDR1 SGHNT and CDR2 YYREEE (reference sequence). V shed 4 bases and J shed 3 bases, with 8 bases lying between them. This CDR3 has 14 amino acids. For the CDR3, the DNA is TGTGCCAGCAGCCCAGGGGATGGGGCCAACGTCCTGACTTTC. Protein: CASSPGDGANVLTF.

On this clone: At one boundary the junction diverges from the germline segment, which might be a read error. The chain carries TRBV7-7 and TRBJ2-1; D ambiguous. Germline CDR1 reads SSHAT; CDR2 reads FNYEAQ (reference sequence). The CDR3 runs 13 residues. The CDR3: CASSAASFNEQFF. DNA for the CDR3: TGTGCTAGCAGCGCCGCGTCCTTCAATGAGCAGTTCTTC.

CDR3 sequence (DNA): TGCGCCAGCAGCTCGGACCTCCCGACCTACGAGCAGTACTTC. Translating gives CASSSDLPTYEQYF. This chain joins TRBV5-1 and TRBJ2-7, with D unresolved. Germline values: CDR1 SGHRS, CDR2 YFSETQ. CDR3 length: 14 residues. Trimming took off 3 bases at V and 2 bases at J, with 12 bases between the two ends.

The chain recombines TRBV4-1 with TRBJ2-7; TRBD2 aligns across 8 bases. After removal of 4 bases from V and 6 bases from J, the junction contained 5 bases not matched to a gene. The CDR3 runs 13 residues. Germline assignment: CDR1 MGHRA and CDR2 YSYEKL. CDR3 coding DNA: TGCGCCAGCAGCCTCGGACTAGCTCTCGAGCAGTACTTC. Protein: CASSLGLALEQYF.

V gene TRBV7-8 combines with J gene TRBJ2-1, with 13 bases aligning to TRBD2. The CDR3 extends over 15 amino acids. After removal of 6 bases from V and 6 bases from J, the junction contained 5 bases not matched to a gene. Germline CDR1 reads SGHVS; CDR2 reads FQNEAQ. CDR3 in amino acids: CASSMGLAGFNEQFF. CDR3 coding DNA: TGTGCCAGCAGTATGGGACTAGCGGGGTTCAATGAGCAGTTCTTC.

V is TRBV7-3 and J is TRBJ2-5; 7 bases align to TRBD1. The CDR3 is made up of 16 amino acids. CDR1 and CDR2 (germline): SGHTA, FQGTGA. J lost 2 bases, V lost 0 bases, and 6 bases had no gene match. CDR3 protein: CASSLTGRRGQETQYF. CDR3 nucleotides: TGTGCCAGCAGCTTAACGGGGCGCAGGGGGCAAGAGACCCAGTACTTC.

The CDR3 nucleotides read TGTGCCTGGAATACCCCCAGCGGGAGGGTCACCGGGGAGCTGTTTTTT. As protein: CAWNTPSGRVTGELFF. This rearrangement joins TRBV30 to TRBJ2-2, with 10 bases lining up with TRBD2. This CDR3 contains 16 residues. V was clipped by 4 bases and J by 4 bases; unmatched bases: 9. CDR1 GTSNPN and CDR2 SVGIG come from the germline V gene (reference sequence).

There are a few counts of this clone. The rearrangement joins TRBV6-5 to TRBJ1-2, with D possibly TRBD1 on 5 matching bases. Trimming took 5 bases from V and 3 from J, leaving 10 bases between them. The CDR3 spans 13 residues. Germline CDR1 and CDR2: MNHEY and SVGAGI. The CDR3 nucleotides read TGTGCCAGCAGTCTCGGGGGGTACTATGGCTACACCTTC. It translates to CASSLGGYYGYTF.

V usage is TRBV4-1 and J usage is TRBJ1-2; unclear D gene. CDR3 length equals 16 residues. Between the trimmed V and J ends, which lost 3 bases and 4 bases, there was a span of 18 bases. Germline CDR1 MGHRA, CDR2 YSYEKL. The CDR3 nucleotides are TGCGCCAGCAGCCAGGCTCGAGAAACCCCAGTCTATGGCTACACCTTC. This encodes CASSQARETPVYGYTF.

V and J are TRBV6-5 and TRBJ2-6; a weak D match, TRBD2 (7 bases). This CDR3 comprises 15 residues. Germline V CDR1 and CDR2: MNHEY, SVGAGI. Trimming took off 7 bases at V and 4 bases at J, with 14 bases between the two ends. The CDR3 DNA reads TGTGCCAGCACCAACGGGGGGCGAGGGGCCAACGTCCTGACTTTC. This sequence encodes CASTNGGRGANVLTF.

The CDR3 reads CASRRTFATEAFF. DNA of the CDR3: TGTGCCAGCCGAAGGACGTTCGCCACTGAAGCTTTCTTT. V is TRBV27 and J is TRBJ1-1; D gene uncertain. This CDR3 has 13 residues. Germline V CDR1 and CDR2: MNHEY, SMNVEV (reference sequence). V shed 8 bases and J shed 4 bases, with 14 bases lying between them.

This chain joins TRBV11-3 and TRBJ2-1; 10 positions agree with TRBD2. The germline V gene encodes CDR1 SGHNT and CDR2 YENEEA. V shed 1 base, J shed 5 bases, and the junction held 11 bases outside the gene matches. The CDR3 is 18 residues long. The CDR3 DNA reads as TGTGCCAGCAGCTTAGGCCTTATAGCGGGAGGTGGCAACAATGAGCAGTTCTTC. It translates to CASSLGLIAGGGNNEQFF.

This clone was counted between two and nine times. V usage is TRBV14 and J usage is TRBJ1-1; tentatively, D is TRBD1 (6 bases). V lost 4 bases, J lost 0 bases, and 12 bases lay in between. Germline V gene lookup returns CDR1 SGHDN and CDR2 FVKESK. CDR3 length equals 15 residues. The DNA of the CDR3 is TGTGCCAGCAGCCCCGGGGGGGCGTTGAACACTGAAGCTTTCTTT. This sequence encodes CASSPGGALNTEAFF. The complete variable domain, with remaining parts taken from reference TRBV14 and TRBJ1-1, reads EAGVTQFPSHSVIEKGQTVTLRCDPISGHDNLYWYRRVMGKEIKFLLHFVKESKQDESGMPNNRFLAERTGGTYSTLKVQPAELEDSGVYFCASSPGGALNTEAFFGQGTRLTVV.

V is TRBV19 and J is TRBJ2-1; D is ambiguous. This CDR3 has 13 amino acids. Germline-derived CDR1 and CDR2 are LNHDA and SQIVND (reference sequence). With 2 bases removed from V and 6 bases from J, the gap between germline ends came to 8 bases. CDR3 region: CASSINRGNEQFF. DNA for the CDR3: TGTGCCAGTAGTATAAACCGCGGCAATGAGCAGTTCTTC.

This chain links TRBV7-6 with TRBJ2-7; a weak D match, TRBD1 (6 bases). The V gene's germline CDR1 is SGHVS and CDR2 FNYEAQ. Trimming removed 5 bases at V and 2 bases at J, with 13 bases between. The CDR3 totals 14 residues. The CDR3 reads CASSPGTHTYEQYF. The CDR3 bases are TGTGCCAGCAGCCCCGGGACACACACCTACGAGCAGTACTTC.

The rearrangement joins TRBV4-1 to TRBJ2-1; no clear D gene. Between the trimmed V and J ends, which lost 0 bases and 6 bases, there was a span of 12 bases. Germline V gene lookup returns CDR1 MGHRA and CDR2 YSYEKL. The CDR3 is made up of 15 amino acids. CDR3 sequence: CASSQDLEQFNEQFF. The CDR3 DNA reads TGCGCCAGCAGCCAAGATTTGGAACAGTTCAATGAGCAGTTCTTC.

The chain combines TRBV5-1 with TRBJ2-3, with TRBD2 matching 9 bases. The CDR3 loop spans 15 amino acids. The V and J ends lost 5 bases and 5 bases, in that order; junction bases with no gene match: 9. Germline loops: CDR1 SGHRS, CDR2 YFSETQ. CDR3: CASRLAGPRGDTQYF. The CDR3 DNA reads TGCGCCAGCAGACTAGCGGGCCCCCGGGGAGATACGCAGTATTTT.